The entry below describes one T cell receptor beta chain. Individuals aged 18 to 89 years were recruited from fewer than 30 US areas. Participant-reported clinical history was the basis for cohort assignment. Two negative PCRs, clearance, or symptom resolution had been documented for recovered Cohort 3 donors. The data originate from a study of blood T cell repertoires in COVID-19. V was cut by 0 bases and J by 3 bases, with 6 bases left in between. The CDR3 loop spans 14 amino acids. Germline loops: CDR1 LNHDA, CDR2 SQIVND (reference sequence). TCRdb's copy holds only in-frame clones and misses some; the assay was immunoSEQ multiplex PCR. The repertoire holds a few hundred thousand clones, with more than 75% as singletons.

This chain links TRBV19 with TRBJ1-5, with a tentative D call TRBD1 (5 bases). This receptor was taken from a woman aged 25 to 39 who had recovered from COVID-19. Sequencing was carried out using PBMCs or T cells enriched from blood (not recorded which). The CDR3: CASSIDRVNQPQHF. The CDR3 region has the DNA TGTGCCAGTAGTATAGACAGGGTCAATCAGCCCCAGCATTTT.